One sample yielded the 19 T cell receptor beta chains listed below, sequenced in a study of cytomegalovirus exposure and HLA in healthy donors. Primers for the PCR totalled 60 Vbeta and 13 Jbeta. Repertoires were generated with immunoSEQ multiplex PCR, while TCRdb's copy carries only in-frame clones and drops some. Here the sample table reports about 58,000 clones. The specimen sequenced was PBMCs. These receptor sequences come from a woman between 18 and 29 years old in good health and CMV-seronegative.

This rearrangement joins TRBV5-1 to TRBJ1-5; no definite D call. Germline values: CDR1 SGHRS, CDR2 YFSETQ. The CDR3 is made up of 13 amino acids. Trimming left V 1 base short and J 7 bases short, with 9 bases between. The CDR3 loop reads CASSLSGPQPQHF. The CDR3 bases are TGCGCCAGCAGCTTGTCAGGTCCCCAGCCCCAGCATTTT.

The chain joins TRBV7-9 to TRBJ2-5; D is uncertain. Germline CDR1 is SEHNR and CDR2 is FQNEAQ (reference sequence). V lost 3 bases, J lost 2 bases, and 10 bases lay in between. This CDR3 has 14 residues. The CDR3, as DNA: TGTGCCAGCAGCTTGTCCAACAGTCAAGAGACCCAGTACTTC. Translating it yields CASSLSNSQETQYF.

This rearrangement joins TRBV7-9 to TRBJ1-4; maybe TRBD1 (6 bases). The CDR3 has 16 residues. The germline gives CDR1 SEHNR, CDR2 FQNEAQ (reference sequence). Trimming stripped 5 bases from V and 4 bases from J, with 17 bases between. The CDR3 DNA reads TGTGCCAGCAGCCTAAGATTGGCAGGGGTTAATGAAAAACTGTTTTTT. As protein: CASSLRLAGVNEKLFF.

The chain links TRBV7-3 to TRBJ1-1, with D hard to call. The ends were cut back, 3 bases at V and 2 bases at J, with 16 bases in the middle. The CDR3 covers 16 residues. Per germline, CDR1 SGHTA and CDR2 FQGTGA. The CDR3 sequence: CASSFLGRSDNTEAFF. The DNA for the CDR3 is TGTGCCAGCAGCTTCCTAGGCCGGAGCGATAACACTGAAGCTTTCTTT.

This sequence joins TRBV6-1 and TRBJ2-7; 7 nucleotides agree with TRBD1. In germline, CDR1 is MNHNS, CDR2 SASEGT. The V segment lost 3 bases and the J segment 1 base; nucleotides outside the gene matches: 6. CDR3 length equals 15 residues. CDR3 residues: CASSDGTALSYEQYF. In DNA form, the CDR3 reads TGTGCCAGCAGTGACGGGACAGCTCTGTCCTACGAGCAGTACTTC.

The genes are TRBV4-1 and TRBJ2-7; 8 positions match TRBD1. The V and J ends lost 1 base and 3 bases, in that order; junction bases with no gene match: 8. The germline V gene encodes CDR1 MGHRA and CDR2 YSYEKL. This CDR3 is 16 amino acids long. CDR3 amino acids: CASSQGPGTGVYEQYF. The CDR3 DNA sequence: TGCGCCAGCAGCCAAGGCCCCGGGACAGGCGTCTACGAGCAGTACTTC.

This chain uses TRBV29-1 with TRBJ2-3, with D perhaps TRBD2 (6 bases). V lost 7 bases to trimming and J lost 6 bases, with 20 bases between them. From germline, CDR1 is SQVTM and CDR2 ANQGSEA. This CDR3 contains 14 residues. CDR3: CSGEPGPAGDTQYF. In DNA form, the CDR3 reads TGCAGCGGAGAACCGGGACCAGCGGGTGATACGCAGTATTTT.

The rearrangement joins TRBV5-8 to TRBJ1-4; D uncertain. This CDR3 region has 16 residues. Trimming took off 1 base at V and 7 bases at J, with 17 bases between the two ends. The germline CDR1 and CDR2 sequences are SGHTS and YDEGEE. CDR3 bases: TGTGCCAGCAGCTTGAAAGCGTCCCTCGAAGGTGAAAAACTGTTTTTT. Translation gives CASSLKASLEGEKLFF.

The chain uses TRBV5-6 and TRBJ2-3; D is uncertain. The CDR3 extends over 12 amino acids. Germline V gene lookup returns CDR1 SGHDT and CDR2 YYEEEE. V gave up 2 bases and J gave up 4 bases, with 5 bases separating them. The CDR3 region is CASSLIADTQYF. The CDR3 DNA is TGTGCCAGCAGCTTAATCGCAGATACGCAGTATTTT.

CDR3 in DNA: TGCGCCAGCAGCTTGGAAAGGGGGCGCAACTATGGCTACACCTTC. Protein sequence: CASSLERGRNYGYTF. This chain joins TRBV5-1 and TRBJ1-2; 7 bases agree with TRBD1. V lost 0 bases and J lost 2; bases outside the gene matches: 4. From germline, CDR1 is SGHRS and CDR2 YFSETQ. This CDR3 contains 15 residues.

This chain uses TRBV11-3 with TRBJ2-3; TRBD1 matches at 7 bases. The CDR3 is 14 residues long. CDR1 and CDR2 from the germline V gene are SGHNT and YENEEA. Trimming took 3 bases from V and 3 from J; bases not matched to a gene: 3. Here the CDR3 reads CASSLGQLTDTQYF. The CDR3 bases are TGTGCCAGCAGCTTGGGACAGCTAACAGATACGCAGTATTTT. Variable domain in full (rest from reference TRBV11-3 and TRBJ2-3): EAGVVQSPRYKIIEKKQPVAFWCNPISGHNTLYWYLQNLGQGPELLIRYENEEAVDDSQLPKDRFSAERLKGVDSTLKIQPAELGDSAVYLCASSLGQLTDTQYFGPGTRLTVL.

This sequence joins TRBV27 and TRBJ2-5, with 9 bases fitting TRBD1. V was pared by 5 bases and J by 4 bases, with 14 bases of the junction left unmatched. The germline V gene encodes CDR1 MNHEY and CDR2 SMNVEV (reference sequence). The CDR3 runs to 17 residues. The CDR3 here is CASSVSYGTGLGETQYF. The CDR3 DNA is TGTGCCAGCAGTGTGTCTTACGGGACAGGGCTGGGAGAGACCCAGTACTTC.

The chain couples TRBV9 to TRBJ1-3; 8 bases align to TRBD1. The J segment lost 8 bases and the V segment lost 0 bases, leaving 4 bases of the junction unmatched. The CDR3 runs to 14 residues. Germline values: CDR1 SGDLS, CDR2 YYNGEE. The CDR3 nucleotides are TGTGCCAGCAGCGTAGGTCAGGGGGCGGACACCATATATTTT. Translated, it gives CASSVGQGADTIYF.

The gene calls are TRBV6-6 and TRBJ2-5; 7 nucleotides line up with TRBD1. Unmatched junction bases numbered 5, after V lost 2 bases and J lost 2 bases. The CDR3 is 15 amino acids. CDR1 MNHNY and CDR2 SVGAGI come from the germline V gene (reference sequence). CDR3 sequence: CASSYHRTGQETQYF. As DNA, the CDR3 is TGTGCCAGCAGTTACCACCGGACAGGACAAGAGACCCAGTACTTC.

This CDR3 is CASSRRGGGSGGNEQFF. In nucleotides, the CDR3 is TGCGCCAGCAGCCGCCGAGGGGGTGGGAGCGGGGGTAATGAGCAGTTCTTC. The chain uses TRBV4-1 and TRBJ2-1; 8 nucleotides agree with TRBD2. This CDR3 is built from 17 residues. Germline lookup yields CDR1 MGHRA and CDR2 YSYEKL. V lost 4 bases and J lost 7; bases outside the gene matches: 15.

The chain has TRBV29-1 and TRBJ2-5; D is unresolved. Germline assignment: CDR1 SQVTM and CDR2 ANQGSEA. Trimming pared 7 bases from V and 0 bases from J, leaving 12 bases between. The CDR3 spans 13 residues. CDR3 in DNA: TGCAGCGCACTTGGAGCGTACCAAGAGACCCAGTACTTC. Translating gives CSALGAYQETQYF. The complete variable domain, with remaining parts taken from reference TRBV29-1 and TRBJ2-5, reads SAVISQKPSRDICQRGTSLTIQCQVDSQVTMMFWYRQQPGQSLTLIATANQGSEATYESGFVIDKFPISRPNLTFSTLTVSNMSPEDSSIYLCSALGAYQETQYFGPGTRLLVL.

The chain joins TRBV6-5 to TRBJ1-1; no clear D gene. CDR3 length equals 14 residues. CDR1 MNHEY and CDR2 SVGAGI come from the germline V gene. The V end was cut by 4 bases, the J end by 1 base, with 10 bases between. The CDR3 is CASSFVRQNTEAFF. The CDR3 DNA follows: TGTGCCAGCAGTTTTGTCAGGCAGAACACTGAAGCTTTCTTT.

Regarding this clone: One junction end does not reproduce the germline sequence, and a read error may be involved. V and J are TRBV18 and TRBJ1-1; D not resolved. This CDR3 is 13 amino acids long. Germline V gives CDR1 KGHSH, CDR2 LQKENI. The CDR3 DNA is TGTGCCAGCTCACCGAATCGGGGATCTGAAGATTTCTTT. It is translated as CASSPNRGSEDFF.

The rearrangement links TRBV6-5 to TRBJ1-6, with 7 positions matching TRBD1. The CDR3 is 16 residues long. Germline CDR1 and CDR2: MNHEY and SVGAGI. The V and J ends lost 3 bases and 14 bases, in that order; junction bases with no gene match: 16. The CDR3 loop reads CASSYSRDSPFLALHF. CDR3 DNA: TGTGCCAGCAGTTATTCCCGGGACAGCCCTTTTTTGGCCCTCCACTTT.